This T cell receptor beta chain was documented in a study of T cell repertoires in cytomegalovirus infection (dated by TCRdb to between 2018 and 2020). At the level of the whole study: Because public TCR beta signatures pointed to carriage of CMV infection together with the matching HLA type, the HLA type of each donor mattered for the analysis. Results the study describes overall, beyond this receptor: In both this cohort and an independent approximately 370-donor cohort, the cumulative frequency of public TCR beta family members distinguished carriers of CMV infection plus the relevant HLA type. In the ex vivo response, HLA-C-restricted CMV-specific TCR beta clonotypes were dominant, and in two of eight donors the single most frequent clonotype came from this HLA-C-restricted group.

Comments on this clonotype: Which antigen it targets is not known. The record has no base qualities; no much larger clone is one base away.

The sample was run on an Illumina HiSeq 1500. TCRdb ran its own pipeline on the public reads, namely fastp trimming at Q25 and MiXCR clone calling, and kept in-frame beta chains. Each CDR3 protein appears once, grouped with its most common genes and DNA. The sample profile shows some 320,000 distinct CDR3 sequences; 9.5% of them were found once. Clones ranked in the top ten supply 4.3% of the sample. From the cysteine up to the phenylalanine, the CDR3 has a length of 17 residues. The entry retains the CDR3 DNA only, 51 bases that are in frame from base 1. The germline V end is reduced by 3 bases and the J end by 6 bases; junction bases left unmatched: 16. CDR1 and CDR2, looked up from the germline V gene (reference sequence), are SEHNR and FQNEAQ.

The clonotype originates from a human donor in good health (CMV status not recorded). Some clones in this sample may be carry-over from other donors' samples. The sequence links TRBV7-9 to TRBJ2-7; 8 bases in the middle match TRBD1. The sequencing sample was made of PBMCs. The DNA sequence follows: TGTGCCAGCAGCTTCCCTCCTCGGACAGGGTCCACTTTCGAGCAGTACTTC. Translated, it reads CASSFPPRTGSTFEQYF.